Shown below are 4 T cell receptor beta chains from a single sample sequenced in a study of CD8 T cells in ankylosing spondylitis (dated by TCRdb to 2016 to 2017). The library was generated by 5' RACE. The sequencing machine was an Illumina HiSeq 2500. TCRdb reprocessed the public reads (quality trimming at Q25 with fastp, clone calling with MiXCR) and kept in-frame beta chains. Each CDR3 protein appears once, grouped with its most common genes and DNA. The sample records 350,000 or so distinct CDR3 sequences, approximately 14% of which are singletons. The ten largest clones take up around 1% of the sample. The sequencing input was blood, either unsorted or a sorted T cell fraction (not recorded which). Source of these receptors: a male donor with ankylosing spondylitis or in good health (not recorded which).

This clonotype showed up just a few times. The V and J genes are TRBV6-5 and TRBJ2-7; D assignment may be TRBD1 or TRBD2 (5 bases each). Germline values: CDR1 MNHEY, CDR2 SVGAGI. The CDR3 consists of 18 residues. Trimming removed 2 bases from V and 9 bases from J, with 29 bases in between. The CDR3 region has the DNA TGTGCCAGCAGTTACGGGGTCGGTGGCAGGGACGCCCGTCGGGGGCAGTACTTC. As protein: CASSYGVGGRDARRGQYF.

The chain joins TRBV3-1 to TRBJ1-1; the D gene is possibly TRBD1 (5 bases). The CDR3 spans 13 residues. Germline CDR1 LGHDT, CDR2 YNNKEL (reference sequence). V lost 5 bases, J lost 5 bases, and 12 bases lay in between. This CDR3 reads CASSVGGLTEAFF. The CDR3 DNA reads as TGTGCCAGCAGCGTGGGGGGACTGACTGAAGCTTTCTTT.

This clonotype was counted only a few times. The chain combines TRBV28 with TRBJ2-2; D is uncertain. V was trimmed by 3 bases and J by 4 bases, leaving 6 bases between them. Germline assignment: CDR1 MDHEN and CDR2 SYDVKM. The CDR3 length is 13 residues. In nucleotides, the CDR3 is TGTGCCAGCAGTTTCATGGCCACCGGGGAGCTGTTTTTT. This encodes CASSFMATGELFF.

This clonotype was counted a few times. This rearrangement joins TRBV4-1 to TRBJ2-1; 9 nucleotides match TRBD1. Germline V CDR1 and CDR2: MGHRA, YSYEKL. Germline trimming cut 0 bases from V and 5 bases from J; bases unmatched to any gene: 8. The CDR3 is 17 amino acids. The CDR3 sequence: CASSQDSARQGDNEQFF. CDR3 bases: TGCGCCAGCAGCCAAGATTCGGCGCGACAGGGGGACAATGAGCAGTTCTTC.